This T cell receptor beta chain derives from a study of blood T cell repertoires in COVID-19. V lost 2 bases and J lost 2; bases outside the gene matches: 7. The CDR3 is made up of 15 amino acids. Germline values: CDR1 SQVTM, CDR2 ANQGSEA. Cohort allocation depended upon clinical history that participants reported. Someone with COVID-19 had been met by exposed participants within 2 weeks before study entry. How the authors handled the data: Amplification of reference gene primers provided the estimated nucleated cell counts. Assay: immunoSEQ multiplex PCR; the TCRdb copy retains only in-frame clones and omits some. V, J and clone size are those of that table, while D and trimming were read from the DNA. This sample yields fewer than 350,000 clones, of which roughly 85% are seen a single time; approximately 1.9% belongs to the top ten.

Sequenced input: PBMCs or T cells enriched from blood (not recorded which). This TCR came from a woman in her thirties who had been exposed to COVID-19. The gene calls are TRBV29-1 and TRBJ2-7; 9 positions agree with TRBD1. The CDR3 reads CSVEITGGITYEQYF. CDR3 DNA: TGCAGCGTTGAAATAACAGGGGGCATTACCTACGAGCAGTACTTC.